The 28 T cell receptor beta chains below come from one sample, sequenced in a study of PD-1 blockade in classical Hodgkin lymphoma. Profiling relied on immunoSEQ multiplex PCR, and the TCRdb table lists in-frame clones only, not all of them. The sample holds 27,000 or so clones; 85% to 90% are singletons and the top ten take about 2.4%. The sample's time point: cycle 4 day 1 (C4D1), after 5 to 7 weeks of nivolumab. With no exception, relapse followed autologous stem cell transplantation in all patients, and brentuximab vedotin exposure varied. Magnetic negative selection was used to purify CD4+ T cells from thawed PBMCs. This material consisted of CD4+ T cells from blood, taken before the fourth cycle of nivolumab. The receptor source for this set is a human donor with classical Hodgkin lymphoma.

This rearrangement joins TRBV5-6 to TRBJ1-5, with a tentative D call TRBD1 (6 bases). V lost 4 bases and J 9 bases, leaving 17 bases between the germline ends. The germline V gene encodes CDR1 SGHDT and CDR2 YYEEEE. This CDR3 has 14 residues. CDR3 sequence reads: CASSRGQGRGPQHF. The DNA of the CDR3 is TGTGCCAGCAGCCGAGGCCAGGGGCGAGGGCCCCAGCATTTT.

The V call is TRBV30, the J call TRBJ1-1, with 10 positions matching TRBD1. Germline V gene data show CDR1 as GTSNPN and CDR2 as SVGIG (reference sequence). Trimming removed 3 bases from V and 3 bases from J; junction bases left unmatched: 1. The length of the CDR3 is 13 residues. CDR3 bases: TGTGCCTGGAGCGGGACAGGGGACACTGAAGCTTTCTTT. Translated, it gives CAWSGTGDTEAFF.

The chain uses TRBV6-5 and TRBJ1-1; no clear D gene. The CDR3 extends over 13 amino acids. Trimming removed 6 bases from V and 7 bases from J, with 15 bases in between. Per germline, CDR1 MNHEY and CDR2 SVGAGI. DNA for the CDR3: TGTGCCAGCAGGGACCGGGCCGGGCTTGAAGCTTTCTTT. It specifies CASRDRAGLEAFF.

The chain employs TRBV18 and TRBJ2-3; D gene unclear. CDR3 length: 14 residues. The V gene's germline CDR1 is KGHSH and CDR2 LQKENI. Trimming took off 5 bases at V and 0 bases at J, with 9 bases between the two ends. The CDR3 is CASSSQTSTDTQYF. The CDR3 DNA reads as TGTGCCAGCTCATCTCAGACTAGCACAGATACGCAGTATTTT.

CDR3 loop: CATGGSPQGELNQPQHF. In DNA, the CDR3 is TGTGCCACCGGGGGCTCGCCACAGGGGGAACTCAATCAGCCCCAGCATTTT. The genes are TRBV15 and TRBJ1-5; 8 positions match TRBD1. Unmatched junction bases numbered 15, after V lost 8 bases and J lost 3 bases. From germline, CDR1 is LNHNV and CDR2 YYDKDF (reference sequence). The CDR3 is made up of 17 amino acids.

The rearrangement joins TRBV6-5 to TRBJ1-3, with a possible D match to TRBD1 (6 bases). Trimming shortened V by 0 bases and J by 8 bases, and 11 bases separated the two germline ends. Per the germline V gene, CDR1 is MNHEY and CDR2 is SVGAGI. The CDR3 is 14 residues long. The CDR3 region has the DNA TGTGCCAGCAGTTACTCGCTGGGGGCAGACACCATATATTTT. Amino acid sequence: CASSYSLGADTIYF.

CDR3 in amino acids: CASPRDTAKGSTDTQYF. CDR3 in DNA: TGTGCCAGCCCCCGGGACACCGCCAAGGGCTCCACAGATACGCAGTATTTT. This chain links TRBV11-3 with TRBJ2-3; D is possibly TRBD1 (6 bases). The V gene lost 8 bases and the J gene lost 2 bases, with 23 bases spanning the gap. Germline lookup yields CDR1 SGHNT and CDR2 YENEEA. The CDR3 has 17 residues.

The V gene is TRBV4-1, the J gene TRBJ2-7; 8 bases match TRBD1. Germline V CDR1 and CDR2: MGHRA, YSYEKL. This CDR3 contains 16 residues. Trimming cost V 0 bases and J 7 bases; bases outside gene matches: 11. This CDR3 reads CASSQDRGLGGGEQYF. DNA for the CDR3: TGCGCCAGCAGCCAAGACAGGGGGCTTGGAGGGGGAGAGCAGTACTTC.

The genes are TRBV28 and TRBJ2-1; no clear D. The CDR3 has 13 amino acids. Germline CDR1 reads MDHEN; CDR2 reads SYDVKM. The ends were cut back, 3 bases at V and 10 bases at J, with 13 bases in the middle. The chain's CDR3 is CASSFLNPREQFF. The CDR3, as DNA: TGTGCCAGCAGTTTCCTCAATCCCAGGGAGCAGTTCTTC.

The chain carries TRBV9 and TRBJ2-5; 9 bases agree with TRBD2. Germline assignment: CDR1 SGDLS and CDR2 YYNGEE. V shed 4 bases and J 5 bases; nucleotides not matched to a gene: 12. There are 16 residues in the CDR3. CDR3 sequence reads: CASSRLGLAMGETQYF. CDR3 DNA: TGTGCCAGCAGCCGACTCGGACTAGCGATGGGGGAGACCCAGTACTTC. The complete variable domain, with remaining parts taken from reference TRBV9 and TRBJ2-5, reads DSGVTQTPKHLITATGQRVTLRCSPRSGDLSVYWYQQSLDQGLQFLIQYYNGEERAKGNILERFSAQQFPDLHSELNLSSLELGDSALYFCASSRLGLAMGETQYFGPGTRLLVL.

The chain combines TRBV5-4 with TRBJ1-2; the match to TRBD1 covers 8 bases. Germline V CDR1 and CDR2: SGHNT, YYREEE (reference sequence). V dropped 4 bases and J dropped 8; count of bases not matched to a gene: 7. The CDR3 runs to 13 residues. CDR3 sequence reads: CASSPDRVSGYTF. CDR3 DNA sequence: TGTGCCAGCAGCCCGGACAGGGTCAGCGGCTACACCTTC.

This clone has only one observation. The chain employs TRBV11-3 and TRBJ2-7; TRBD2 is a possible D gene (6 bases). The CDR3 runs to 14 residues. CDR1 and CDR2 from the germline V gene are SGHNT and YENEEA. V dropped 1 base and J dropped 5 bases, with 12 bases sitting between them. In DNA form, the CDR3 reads TGTGCCAGCAGCTTAGCGGGAGTCTCGGACGAGCAGTACTTC. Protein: CASSLAGVSDEQYF.

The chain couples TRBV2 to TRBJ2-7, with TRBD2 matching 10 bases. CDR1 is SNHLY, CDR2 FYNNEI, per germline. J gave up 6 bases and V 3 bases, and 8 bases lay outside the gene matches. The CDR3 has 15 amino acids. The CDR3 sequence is CASSEVSGRAGEQYF. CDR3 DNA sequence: TGTGCCAGCAGTGAGGTGAGCGGGAGGGCCGGCGAGCAGTACTTC.

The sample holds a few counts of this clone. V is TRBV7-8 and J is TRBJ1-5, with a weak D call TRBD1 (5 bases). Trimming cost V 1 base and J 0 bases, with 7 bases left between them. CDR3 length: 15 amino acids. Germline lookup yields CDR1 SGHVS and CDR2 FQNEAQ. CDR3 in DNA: TGTGCCAGCAGCTTAGGGACAAATAGCAATCAGCCCCAGCATTTT. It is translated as CASSLGTNSNQPQHF.

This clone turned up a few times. The CDR3 loop is CASSLVTGGNTIYF. The CDR3 DNA reads as TGCGCCAGCAGCTTGGTAACCGGTGGAAACACCATATATTTT. This chain joins TRBV5-1 and TRBJ1-3; D is uncertain. This CDR3 has 14 residues. Germline lookup yields CDR1 SGHRS and CDR2 YFSETQ. The germline V and J ends were trimmed by 0 bases and 3 bases, with 7 bases remaining between them. The full variable domain, its missing parts supplied by reference TRBV5-1 and TRBJ1-3, is KAGVTQTPRYLIKTRGQQVTLSCSPISGHRSVSWYQQTPGQGLQFLFEYFSETQRNKGNFPGRFSGRQFSNSRSEMNVSTLELGDSALYLCASSLVTGGNTIYFGEGSWLTVV.

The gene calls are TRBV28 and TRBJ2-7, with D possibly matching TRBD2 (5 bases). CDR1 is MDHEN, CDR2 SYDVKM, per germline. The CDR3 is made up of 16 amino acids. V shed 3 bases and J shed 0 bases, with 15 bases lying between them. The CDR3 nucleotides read TGTGCCAGCAGTTTTGAGCGGCCCCTCCGCTCCTACGAGCAGTACTTC. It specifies CASSFERPLRSYEQYF.

This chain's CDR3 is CASSLFLRGGETQYF. As DNA, the CDR3 is TGTGCCAGCAGTTTGTTCTTAAGAGGAGGAGAGACCCAGTACTTC. The V and J genes are TRBV28 and TRBJ2-5; D possibly corresponds to TRBD2 (5 bases). The CDR3 spans 15 residues. V gave up 3 bases and J gave up 4 bases, with 15 bases separating them. The germline CDR1 and CDR2 sequences are MDHEN and SYDVKM. The full variable domain, its missing parts supplied by reference TRBV28 and TRBJ2-5, is DVKVTQSSRYLVKRTGEKVFLECVQDMDHENMFWYRQDPGLGLRLIYFSYDVKMKEKGDIPEGYSVSREKKERFSLILESASTNQTSMYLCASSLFLRGGETQYFGPGTRLLVL.

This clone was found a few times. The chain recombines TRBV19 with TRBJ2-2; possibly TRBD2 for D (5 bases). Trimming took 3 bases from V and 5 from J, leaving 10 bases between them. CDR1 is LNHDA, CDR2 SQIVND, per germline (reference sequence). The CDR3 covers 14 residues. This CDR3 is CASSIVTGTGELFF. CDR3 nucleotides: TGTGCCAGTAGTATCGTTACGGGAACCGGGGAGCTGTTTTTT. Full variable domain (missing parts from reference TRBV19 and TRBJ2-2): DGGITQSPKYLFRKEGQNVTLSCEQNLNHDAMYWYRQDPGQGLRLIYYSQIVNDFQKGDIAEGYSVSREKKESFPLTVTSAQKNPTAFYLCASSIVTGTGELFFGEGSRLTVL.

The CDR3 bases are TGTGCCAGCAGTCTAAGACAGGGGGCACCTCTATACTCTGGAAACACCATATATTTT. It is translated as CASSLRQGAPLYSGNTIYF. The J gene is TRBJ1-3, the V gene TRBV2; 10 positions agree with TRBD1. This CDR3 has 19 residues. Germline-derived CDR1 and CDR2 are SNHLY and FYNNEI. V dropped 5 bases and J dropped 0; count of bases not matched to a gene: 13.

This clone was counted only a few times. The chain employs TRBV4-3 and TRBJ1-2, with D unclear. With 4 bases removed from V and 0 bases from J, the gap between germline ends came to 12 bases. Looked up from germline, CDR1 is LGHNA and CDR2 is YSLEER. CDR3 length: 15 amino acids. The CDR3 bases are TGCGCCAGCAGCCGTGGCCTCACAGCTAACTATGGCTACACCTTC. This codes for CASSRGLTANYGYTF.

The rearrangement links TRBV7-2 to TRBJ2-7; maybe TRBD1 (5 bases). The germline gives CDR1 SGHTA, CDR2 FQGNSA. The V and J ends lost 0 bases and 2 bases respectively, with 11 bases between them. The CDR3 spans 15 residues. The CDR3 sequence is CASSLAVTDTYEQYF. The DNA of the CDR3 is TGTGCCAGCAGCTTAGCAGTGACGGACACCTACGAGCAGTACTTC.

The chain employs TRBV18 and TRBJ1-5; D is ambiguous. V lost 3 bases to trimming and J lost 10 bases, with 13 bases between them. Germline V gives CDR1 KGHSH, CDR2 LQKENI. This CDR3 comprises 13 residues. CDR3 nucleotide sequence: TGTGCCAGCTCACCGGGCAGTATTATCCCCCAGCATTTT. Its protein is CASSPGSIIPQHF.

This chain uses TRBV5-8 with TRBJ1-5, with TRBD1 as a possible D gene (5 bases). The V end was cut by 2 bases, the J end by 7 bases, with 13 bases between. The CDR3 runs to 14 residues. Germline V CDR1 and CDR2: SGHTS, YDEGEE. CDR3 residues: CASSFQGVGQPQHF. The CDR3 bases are TGTGCCAGCAGCTTTCAGGGAGTAGGGCAGCCCCAGCATTTT.

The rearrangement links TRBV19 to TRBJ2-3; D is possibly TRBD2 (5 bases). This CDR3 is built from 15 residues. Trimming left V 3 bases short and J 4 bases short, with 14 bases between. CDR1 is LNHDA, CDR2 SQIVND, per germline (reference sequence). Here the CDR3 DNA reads TGTGCCAGTAGTATCGTGGGAGTTAAATCAGATACGCAGTATTTT. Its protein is CASSIVGVKSDTQYF. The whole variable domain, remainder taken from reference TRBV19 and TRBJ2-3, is DGGITQSPKYLFRKEGQNVTLSCEQNLNHDAMYWYRQDPGQGLRLIYYSQIVNDFQKGDIAEGYSVSREKKESFPLTVTSAQKNPTAFYLCASSIVGVKSDTQYFGPGTRLTVL.

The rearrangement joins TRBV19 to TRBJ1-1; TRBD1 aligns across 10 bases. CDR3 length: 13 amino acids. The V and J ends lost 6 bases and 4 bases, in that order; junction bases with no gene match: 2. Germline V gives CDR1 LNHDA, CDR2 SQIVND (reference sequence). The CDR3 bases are TGTGCCAGTAGCGGACAGGGGGGCACTGAAGCTTTCTTT. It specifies CASSGQGGTEAFF.

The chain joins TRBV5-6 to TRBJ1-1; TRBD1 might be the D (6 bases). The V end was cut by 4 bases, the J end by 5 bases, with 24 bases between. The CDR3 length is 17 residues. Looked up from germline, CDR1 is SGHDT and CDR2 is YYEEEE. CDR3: CASSLLSEQGSRTEAFF. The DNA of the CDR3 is TGTGCCAGCAGCCTTCTTTCGGAACAGGGTTCGAGGACTGAAGCTTTCTTT.

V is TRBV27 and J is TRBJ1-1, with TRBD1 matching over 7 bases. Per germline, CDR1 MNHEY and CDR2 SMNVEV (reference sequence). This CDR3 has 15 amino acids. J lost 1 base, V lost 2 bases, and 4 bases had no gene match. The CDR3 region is CASSLPRTGNTEAFF. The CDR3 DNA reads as TGTGCCAGCAGTTTACCCCGGACAGGGAACACTGAAGCTTTCTTT.

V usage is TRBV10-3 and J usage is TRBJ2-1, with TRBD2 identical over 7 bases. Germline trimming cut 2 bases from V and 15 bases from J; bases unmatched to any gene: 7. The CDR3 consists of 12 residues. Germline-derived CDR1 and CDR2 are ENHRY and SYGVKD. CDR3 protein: CAISEEPGGGFF. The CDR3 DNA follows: TGTGCCATCAGTGAGGAGCCGGGAGGTGGGTTCTTC.